This T cell receptor (beta chain) was sequenced for a study of Graves' ophthalmopathy and Graves' hyperthyroidism. For repertoire sequencing, the TCR beta CDR3 regions were amplified from RNA transcripts. HTBI-primed first-round RT-PCR preceded second-round multiplex PCR. MiXCR, run by TCRdb on the multiplex PCR reads, gives a single entry per CDR3 protein. The sample gives 400,000 to 450,000 distinct CDR3 sequences, around a fifth of which show up once; roughly 3% is in the top ten. As the starting material, 9.5 to 10 ml of fresh peripheral blood yielded the PBMCs. The sample was peripheral blood. The sequence was collected from a woman aged 18-29 years with stable Graves' hyperthyroidism.

CDR3 sequence reads: CASSPLAGVNNEQYF. The CDR3, as DNA: TGTGCCAGCAGTCCACTAGCGGGGGTAAACAACGAGCAGTACTTC. The gene calls are TRBV2 and TRBJ2-7; 11 bases match TRBD2. In germline, CDR1 is SNHLY, CDR2 FYNNEI. V trimming: 5 bases; J trimming: 5 bases; junction bases outside the gene matches: 8. This CDR3 comprises 15 residues.